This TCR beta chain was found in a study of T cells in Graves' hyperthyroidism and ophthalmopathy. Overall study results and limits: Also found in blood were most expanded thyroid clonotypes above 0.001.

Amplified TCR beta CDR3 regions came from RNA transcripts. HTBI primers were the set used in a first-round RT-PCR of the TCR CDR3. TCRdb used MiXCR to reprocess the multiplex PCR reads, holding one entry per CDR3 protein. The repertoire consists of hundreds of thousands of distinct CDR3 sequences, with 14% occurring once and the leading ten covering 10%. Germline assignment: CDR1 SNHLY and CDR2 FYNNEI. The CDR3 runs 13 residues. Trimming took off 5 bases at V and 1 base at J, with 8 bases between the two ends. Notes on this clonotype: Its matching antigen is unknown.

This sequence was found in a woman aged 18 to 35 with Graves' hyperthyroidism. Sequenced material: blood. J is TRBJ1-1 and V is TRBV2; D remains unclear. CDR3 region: CASSPDANTEAFF. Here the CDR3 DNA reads TGTGCCAGCAGTCCCGATGCGAACACTGAAGCTTTCTTT.